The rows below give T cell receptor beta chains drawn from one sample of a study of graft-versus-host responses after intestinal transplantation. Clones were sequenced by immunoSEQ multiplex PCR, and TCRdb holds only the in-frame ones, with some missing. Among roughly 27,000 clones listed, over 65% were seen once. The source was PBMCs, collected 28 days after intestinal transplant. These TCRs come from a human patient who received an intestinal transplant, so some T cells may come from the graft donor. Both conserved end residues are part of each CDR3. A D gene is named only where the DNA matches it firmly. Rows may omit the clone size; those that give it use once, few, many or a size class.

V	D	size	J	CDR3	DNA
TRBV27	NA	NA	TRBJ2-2	CASSLVGGNTGELFF	TGTGCCAGCAGTTTGGTGGGGGGAAACACCGGGGAGCTGTTTTTT
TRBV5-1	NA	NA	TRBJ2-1	CASSLAFGGSYNEQFF	TGCGCCAGCAGCTTGGCTTTCGGGGGCTCCTACAATGAGCAGTTCTTC
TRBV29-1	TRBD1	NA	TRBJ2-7	CSVVVITGVPYEQYF	TGCAGCGTCGTCGTAATTACAGGGGTTCCCTACGAGCAGTACTTC
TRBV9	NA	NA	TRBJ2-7	CASSPDGPYEQYF	TGTGCCAGCAGCCCCGACGGACCCTACGAGCAGTACTTC
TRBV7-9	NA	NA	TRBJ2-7	CASKASPSYEQYF	TGTGCCAGCAAGGCTAGCCCATCCTACGAGCAGTACTTC
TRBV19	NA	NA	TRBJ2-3	CASSIGGRQEVYTQYF	TGTGCCAGTAGTATAGGGGGACGTCAGGAAGTGTATACGCAGTATTTT
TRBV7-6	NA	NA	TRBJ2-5	CASSLRGRGGETQYF	TGTGCCAGCAGCTTACGGGGTCGGGGAGGAGAGACCCAGTACTTC
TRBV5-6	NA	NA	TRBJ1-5	CASSPSGVGEQPQHF	TGTGCCAGCAGCCCGAGCGGGGTAGGGGAACAGCCCCAGCATTTT
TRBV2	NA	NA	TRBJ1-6	CASRGQYNSPLHF	TGTGCCAGCAGAGGGCAGTATAATTCACCCCTCCACTTT
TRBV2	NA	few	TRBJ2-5	CASSEAAGMETQYF	TGTGCCAGCAGTGAAGCGGCCGGGATGGAGACCCAGTACTTC
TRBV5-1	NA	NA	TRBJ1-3	CASSLDSSGNTIYF	TGCGCCAGCAGCTTGGACAGCTCTGGAAACACCATATATTTT
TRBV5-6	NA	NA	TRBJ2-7	CATTSGGSEQYF	TGTGCCACCACCTCAGGGGGGAGCGAGCAGTACTTC
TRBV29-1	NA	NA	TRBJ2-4	CSVEDGTSRGNIQYF	TGCAGCGTTGAAGATGGGACCTCAAGGGGGAACATTCAGTACTTC
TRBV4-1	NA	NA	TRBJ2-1	CASSQDSNEQFF	TGCGCCAGCAGCCAGGATAGTAATGAGCAGTTCTTC
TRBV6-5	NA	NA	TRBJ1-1	CASSDEGGLTEAFF	TGTGCCAGCAGTGACGAAGGGGGGCTTACTGAAGCTTTCTTT
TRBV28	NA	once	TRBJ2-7	CASSDPGPLGQYF	TGTGCCAGCAGTGATCCCGGGCCTTTGGGGCAGTACTTC
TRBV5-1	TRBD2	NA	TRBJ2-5	CASSLGSSGRALRETQYF	TGCGCCAGCAGCTTGGGATCTAGCGGGAGGGCCCTAAGGGAGACCCAGTACTTC
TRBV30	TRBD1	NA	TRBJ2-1	CAWSATDRVSYNEQFF	TGTGCCTGGAGTGCTACCGACAGGGTCTCCTACAATGAGCAGTTCTTC
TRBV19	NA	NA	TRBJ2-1	CASSIELISYNEQFF	TGTGCCAGTAGTATAGAACTAATTTCCTACAATGAGCAGTTCTTC
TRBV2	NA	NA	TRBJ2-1	CASSVGQGTYNEQFF	TGTGCCAGCAGTGTCGGGCAGGGGACCTACAATGAGCAGTTCTTC
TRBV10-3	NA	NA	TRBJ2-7	CAISELAYEQYF	TGTGCCATCAGTGAGCTAGCCTACGAGCAGTACTTC
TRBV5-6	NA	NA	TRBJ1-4	CASSLEAAGANEKLFF	TGTGCCAGCAGCTTGGAGGCGGCGGGGGCTAATGAAAAACTGTTTTTT
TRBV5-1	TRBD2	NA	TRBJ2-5	CASSLDGTRGETQYF	TGCGCCAGCAGCTTGGACGGGACTAGAGGAGAGACCCAGTACTTC
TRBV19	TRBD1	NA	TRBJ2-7	CASSIGTGGPYEQYF	TGTGCCAGTAGTATAGGGACAGGGGGGCCCTACGAGCAGTACTTC
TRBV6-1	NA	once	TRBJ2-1	CASSEIDSRDEQFF	TGTGCCAGCAGTGAAATCGACTCGCGGGATGAGCAGTTCTTC
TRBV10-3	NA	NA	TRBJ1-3	CAIRRTTFSGNTIYF	TGTGCCATCCGTAGGACAACCTTCTCTGGAAACACCATATATTTT
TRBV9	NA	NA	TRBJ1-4	CASSVRTGINEKLFF	TGTGCCAGCAGCGTCCGTACGGGGATTAATGAAAAACTGTTTTTT
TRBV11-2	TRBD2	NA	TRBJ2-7	CASSVTSGNSYEQYF	TGTGCCAGCAGCGTTACTAGCGGGAACTCCTACGAGCAGTACTTC
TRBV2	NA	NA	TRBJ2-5	CASMGPTLEETQYF	TGTGCCAGCATGGGACCGACTTTAGAAGAGACCCAGTACTTC